The 2 T cell receptor beta chains below were found in one sample sequenced in a study of shared clonotypes between healthy human individuals. Assay used: immunoSEQ multiplex PCR; TCRdb lists only in-frame clones, some missing. Of fewer than 3 million clones in the sample, less than 95% were seen once. Sequencing used naive CD4+ T cells from PBMCs. Subset described: CD45RA+ positively selected. Receptors originate from a young man in good health. Some clones in this sample may be carry-over from other donors' samples.

The rearrangement uses TRBV5-4 and TRBJ2-1; 10 positions match TRBD2. Germline assignment: CDR1 SGHNT and CDR2 YYREEE (reference sequence). The CDR3 runs to 14 residues. V trimming: 2 bases; J trimming: 7 bases; junction bases outside the gene matches: 3. The chain's CDR3 is CASSLAGGGNEQFF. CDR3 nucleotides: TGTGCCAGCAGCTTAGCGGGAGGGGGTAATGAGCAGTTCTTC.

The rearrangement links TRBV5-1 to TRBJ2-1; 7 bases are a match to TRBD1. This CDR3 is 16 amino acids long. The V gene end was trimmed by 4 bases and the J gene end by 5 bases; junction bases not matched to a gene: 12. Germline V gene sequence: CDR1 SGHRS, CDR2 YFSETQ. As DNA, the CDR3 is TGCGCCAGCAGCCGATCCGGGACAGACCGCCACAATGAGCAGTTCTTC. This translates into CASSRSGTDRHNEQFF.